Here is one T cell receptor (beta chain) with its context. The data belong to a study of T cell responses to AZD1222 COVID-19 vaccine. Overall study: Second-dose recipients at about 4 or about 12 weeks were treated as one pooled group.

Profiling relied on immunoSEQ multiplex PCR, and the TCRdb table lists in-frame clones only, not all of them. The profile covers 110,000 or so clones, with less than 95% appearing a single time and 5% to 5.5% taken by the ten largest. The TCR originated in an adult in good health. The material sequenced was peripheral blood, taken on day 0 of AZD1222 vaccination.

CDR3 region: CASNRLARETQYF. The CDR3 region has the DNA TGCGCCAGCAATCGACTAGCGAGAGAGACCCAGTACTTC. V usage is TRBV5-1 and J usage is TRBJ2-5; 8 bases map to TRBD2. The germline V gene encodes CDR1 SGHRS and CDR2 YFSETQ. The trim removed 6 bases at V and 4 bases at J, leaving 5 bases unmatched. The CDR3 is 13 residues long.